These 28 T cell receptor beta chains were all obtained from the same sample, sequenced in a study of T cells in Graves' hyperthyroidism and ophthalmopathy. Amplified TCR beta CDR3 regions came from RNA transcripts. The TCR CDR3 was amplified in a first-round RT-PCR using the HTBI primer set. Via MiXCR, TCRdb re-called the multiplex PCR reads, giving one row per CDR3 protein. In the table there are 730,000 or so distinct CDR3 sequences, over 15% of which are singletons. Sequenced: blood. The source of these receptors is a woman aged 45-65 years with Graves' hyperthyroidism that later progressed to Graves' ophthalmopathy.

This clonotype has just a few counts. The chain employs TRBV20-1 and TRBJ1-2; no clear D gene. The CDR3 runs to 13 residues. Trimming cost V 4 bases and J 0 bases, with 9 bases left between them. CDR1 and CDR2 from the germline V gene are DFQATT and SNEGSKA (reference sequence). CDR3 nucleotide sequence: TGCAGTGCTAAGACACAACCTAACTATGGCTACACCTTC. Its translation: CSAKTQPNYGYTF.

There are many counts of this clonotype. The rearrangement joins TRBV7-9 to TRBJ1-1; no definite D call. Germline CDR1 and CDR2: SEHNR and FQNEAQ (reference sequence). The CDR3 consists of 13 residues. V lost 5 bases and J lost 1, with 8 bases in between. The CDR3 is CASSPRSNTEAFF. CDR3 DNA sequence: TGTGCCAGCAGCCCCCGCTCGAACACTGAAGCTTTCTTT.

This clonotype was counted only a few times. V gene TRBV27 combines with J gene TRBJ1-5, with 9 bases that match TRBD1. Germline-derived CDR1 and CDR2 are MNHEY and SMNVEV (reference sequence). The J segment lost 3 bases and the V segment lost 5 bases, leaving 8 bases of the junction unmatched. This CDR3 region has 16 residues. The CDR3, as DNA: TGTGCCAGCAGTCCCGATGGACAGGGGACCAATCAGCCCCAGCATTTT. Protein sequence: CASSPDGQGTNQPQHF.

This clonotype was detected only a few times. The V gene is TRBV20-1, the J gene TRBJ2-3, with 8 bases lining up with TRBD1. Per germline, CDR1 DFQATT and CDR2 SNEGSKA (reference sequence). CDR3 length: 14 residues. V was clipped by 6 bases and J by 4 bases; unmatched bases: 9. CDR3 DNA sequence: TGCAGTGCCCATTTGACAGGGGTGGCAGATACGCAGTATTTT. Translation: CSAHLTGVADTQYF.

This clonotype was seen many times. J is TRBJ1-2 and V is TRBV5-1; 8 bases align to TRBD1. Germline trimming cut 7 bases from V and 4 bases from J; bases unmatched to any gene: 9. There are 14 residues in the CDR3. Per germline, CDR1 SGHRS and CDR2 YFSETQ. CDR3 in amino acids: CASGGQGLGYGYTF. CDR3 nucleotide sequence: TGCGCCAGCGGAGGACAGGGACTCGGCTATGGCTACACCTTC.

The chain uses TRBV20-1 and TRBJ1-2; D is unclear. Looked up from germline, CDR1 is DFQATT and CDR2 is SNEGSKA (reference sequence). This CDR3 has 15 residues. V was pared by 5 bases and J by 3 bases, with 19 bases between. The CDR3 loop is CSAGGLTGVDYGYTF. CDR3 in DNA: TGCAGTGCTGGAGGACTGACCGGGGTGGACTATGGCTACACCTTC.

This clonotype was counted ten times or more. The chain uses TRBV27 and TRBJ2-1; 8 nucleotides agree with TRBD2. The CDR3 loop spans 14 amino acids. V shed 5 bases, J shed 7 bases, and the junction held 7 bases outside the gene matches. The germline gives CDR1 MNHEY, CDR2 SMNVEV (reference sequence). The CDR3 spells CASSPGLARNEQFF. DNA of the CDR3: TGTGCCAGCAGTCCCGGACTAGCTCGGAATGAGCAGTTCTTC.

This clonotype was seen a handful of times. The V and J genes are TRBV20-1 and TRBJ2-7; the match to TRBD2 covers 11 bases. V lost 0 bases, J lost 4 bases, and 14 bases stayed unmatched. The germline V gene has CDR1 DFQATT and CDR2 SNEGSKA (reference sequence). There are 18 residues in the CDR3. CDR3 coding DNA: TGCAGTGCTAGAGACAATCTAGCGGGGGGCCAACTCTCATACGAGCAGTACTTC. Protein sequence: CSARDNLAGGQLSYEQYF.

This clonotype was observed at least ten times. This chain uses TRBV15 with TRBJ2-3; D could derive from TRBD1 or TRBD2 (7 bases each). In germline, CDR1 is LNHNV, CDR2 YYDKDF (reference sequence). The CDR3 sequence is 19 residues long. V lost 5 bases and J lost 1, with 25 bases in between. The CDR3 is CATSEDRASGGTRTDTQYF. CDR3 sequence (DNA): TGTGCCACCAGCGAAGACAGGGCTTCCGGGGGGACGCGCACAGATACGCAGTATTTT.

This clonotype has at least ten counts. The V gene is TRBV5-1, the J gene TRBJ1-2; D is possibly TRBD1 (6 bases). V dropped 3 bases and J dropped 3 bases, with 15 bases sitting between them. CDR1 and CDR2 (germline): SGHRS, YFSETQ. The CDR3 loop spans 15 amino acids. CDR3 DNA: TGCGCCAGCAGCTCCAACAGGGAAAGGGACTATGGCTACACCTTC. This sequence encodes CASSSNRERDYGYTF.

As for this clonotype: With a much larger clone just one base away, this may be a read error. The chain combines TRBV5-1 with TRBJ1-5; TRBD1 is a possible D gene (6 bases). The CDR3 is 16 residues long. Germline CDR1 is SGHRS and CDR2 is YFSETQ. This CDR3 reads CASSLGTDLSNRPQHF. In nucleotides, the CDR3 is TGCGCCAGCAGCTTGGGGACAGACCTTAGCAATCGGCCCCAGCATTTT.

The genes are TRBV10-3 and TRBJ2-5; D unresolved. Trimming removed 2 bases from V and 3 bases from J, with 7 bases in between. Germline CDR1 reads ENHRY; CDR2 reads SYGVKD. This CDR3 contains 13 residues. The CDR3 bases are TGTGCCATCAGTGAGAACATTAAAGAGACCCAGTACTTC. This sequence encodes CAISENIKETQYF.

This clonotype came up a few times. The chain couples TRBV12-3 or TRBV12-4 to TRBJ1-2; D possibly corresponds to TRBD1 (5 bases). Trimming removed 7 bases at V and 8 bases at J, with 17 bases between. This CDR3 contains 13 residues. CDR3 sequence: CASTQGGAGGYTF. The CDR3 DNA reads TGTGCCAGCACCCAGGGAGGGGCGGGCGGCTACACCTTC.

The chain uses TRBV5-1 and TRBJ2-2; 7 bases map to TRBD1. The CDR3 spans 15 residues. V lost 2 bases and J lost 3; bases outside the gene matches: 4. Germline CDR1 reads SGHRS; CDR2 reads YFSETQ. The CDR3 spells CASSFGTAYTGELFF. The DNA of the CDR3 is TGCGCCAGCAGCTTCGGGACAGCGTACACCGGGGAGCTGTTTTTT. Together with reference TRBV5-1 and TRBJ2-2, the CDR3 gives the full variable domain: KAGVTQTPRYLIKTRGQQVTLSCSPISGHRSVSWYQQTPGQGLQFLFEYFSETQRNKGNFPGRFSGRQFSNSRSEMNVSTLELGDSALYLCASSFGTAYTGELFFGEGSRLTVL.

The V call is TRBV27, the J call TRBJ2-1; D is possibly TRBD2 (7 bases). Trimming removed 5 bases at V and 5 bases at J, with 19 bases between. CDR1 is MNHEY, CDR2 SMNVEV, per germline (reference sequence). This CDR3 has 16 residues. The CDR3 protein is CASSSPAEGGDNEQFF. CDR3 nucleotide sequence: TGTGCCAGCAGTAGCCCCGCGGAGGGGGGGGACAATGAGCAGTTCTTC.

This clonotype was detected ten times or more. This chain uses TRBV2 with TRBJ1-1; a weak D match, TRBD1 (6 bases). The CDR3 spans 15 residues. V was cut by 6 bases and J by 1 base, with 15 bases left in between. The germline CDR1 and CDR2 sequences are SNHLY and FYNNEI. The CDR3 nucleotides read TGTGCCAGCAGCGCCTCAGGGGTGGCGAACACTGAAGCTTTCTTT. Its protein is CASSASGVANTEAFF.

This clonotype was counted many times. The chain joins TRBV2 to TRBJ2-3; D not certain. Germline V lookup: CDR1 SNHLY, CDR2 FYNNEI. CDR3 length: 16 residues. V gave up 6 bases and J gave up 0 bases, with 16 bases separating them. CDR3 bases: TGTGCCAGCAGCCAGTTGCGTAACCCTAGCACAGATACGCAGTATTTT. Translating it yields CASSQLRNPSTDTQYF.

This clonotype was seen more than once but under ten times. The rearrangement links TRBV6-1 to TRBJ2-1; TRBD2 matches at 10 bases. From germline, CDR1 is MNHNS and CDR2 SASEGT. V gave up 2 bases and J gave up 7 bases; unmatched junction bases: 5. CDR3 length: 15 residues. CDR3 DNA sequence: TGTGCCAGCAGTGAAAGCGGGGGGGCTCGGAATGAGCAGTTCTTC. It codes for CASSESGGARNEQFF.

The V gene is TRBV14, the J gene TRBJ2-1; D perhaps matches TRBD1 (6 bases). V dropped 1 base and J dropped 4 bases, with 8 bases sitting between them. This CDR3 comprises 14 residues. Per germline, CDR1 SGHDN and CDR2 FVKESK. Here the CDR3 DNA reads TGTGCCAGCAGCCAAGTGGGACATTACAATGAGCAGTTCTTC. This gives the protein CASSQVGHYNEQFF.

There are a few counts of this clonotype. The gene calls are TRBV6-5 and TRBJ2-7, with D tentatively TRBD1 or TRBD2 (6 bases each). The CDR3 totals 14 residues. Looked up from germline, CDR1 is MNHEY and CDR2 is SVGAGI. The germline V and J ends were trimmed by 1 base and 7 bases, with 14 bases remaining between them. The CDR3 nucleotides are TGTGCCAGCAGTTACTATCCGGGGGCGCGTGAGCAGTACTTC. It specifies CASSYYPGAREQYF.

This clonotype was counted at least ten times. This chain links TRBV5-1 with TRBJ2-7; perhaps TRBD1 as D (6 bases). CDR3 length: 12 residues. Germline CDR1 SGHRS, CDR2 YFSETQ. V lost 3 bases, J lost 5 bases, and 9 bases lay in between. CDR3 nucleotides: TGCGCCAGCAGCTCCCGACAGGACGAGCAGTACTTC. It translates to CASSSRQDEQYF.

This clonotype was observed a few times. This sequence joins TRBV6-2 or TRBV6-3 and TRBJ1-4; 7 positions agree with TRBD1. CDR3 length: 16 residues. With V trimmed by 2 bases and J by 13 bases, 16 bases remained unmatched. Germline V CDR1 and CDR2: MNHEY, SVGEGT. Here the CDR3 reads CASSYPPDRLSSVLFF. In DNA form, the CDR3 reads TGTGCCAGCAGTTACCCGCCGGACAGGCTTTCGTCGGTACTGTTTTTT.

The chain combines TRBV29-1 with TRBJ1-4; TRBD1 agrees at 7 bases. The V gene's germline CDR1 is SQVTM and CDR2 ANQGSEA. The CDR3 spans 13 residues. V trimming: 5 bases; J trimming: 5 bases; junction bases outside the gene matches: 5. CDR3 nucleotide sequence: TGCAGCGTTAGACAGGGACTAAATGAAAAACTGTTTTTT. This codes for CSVRQGLNEKLFF.

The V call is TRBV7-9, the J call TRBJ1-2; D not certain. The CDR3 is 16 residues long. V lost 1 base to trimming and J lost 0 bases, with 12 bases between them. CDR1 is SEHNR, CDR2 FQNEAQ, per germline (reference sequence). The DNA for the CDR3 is TGTGCCAGCAGCTTAGAACTCGGCAGAGCTAACTATGGCTACACCTTC. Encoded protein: CASSLELGRANYGYTF.

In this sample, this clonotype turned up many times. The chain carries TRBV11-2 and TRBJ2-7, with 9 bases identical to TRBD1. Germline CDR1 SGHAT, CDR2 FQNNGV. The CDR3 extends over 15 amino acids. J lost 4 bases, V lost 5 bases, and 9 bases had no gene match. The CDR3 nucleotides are TGTGCCAGCAGCGATTCGCCGGGACAGGGTTACGAGCAGTACTTC. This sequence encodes CASSDSPGQGYEQYF. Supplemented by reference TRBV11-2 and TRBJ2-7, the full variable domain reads EAGVAQSPRYKIIEKRQSVAFWCNPISGHATLYWYQQILGQGPKLLIQFQNNGVVDDSQLPKDRFSAERLKGVDSTLKIQPAKLEDSAVYLCASSDSPGQGYEQYFGPGTRLTVT.

The DNA of the CDR3 is TGTGCCAGCAGCTTAGTTGCGGGGTGGGAGAACACTGAAGCTTTCTTT. Translation: CASSLVAGWENTEAFF. The chain links TRBV7-2 to TRBJ1-1, with unresolved D. This CDR3 spans 16 amino acids. V lost 1 base to trimming and J lost 1 base, with 13 bases between them. From germline, CDR1 is SGHTA and CDR2 FQGNSA.

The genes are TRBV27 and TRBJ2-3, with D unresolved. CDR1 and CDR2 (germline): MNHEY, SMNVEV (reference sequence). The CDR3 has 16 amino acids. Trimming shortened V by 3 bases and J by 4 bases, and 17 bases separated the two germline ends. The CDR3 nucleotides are TGTGCCAGCAGTTTGATATCACCCCCGGATCCAGATACGCAGTATTTT. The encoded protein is CASSLISPPDPDTQYF.

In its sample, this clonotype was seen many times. This CDR3 reads CASSLSLAGGAYGYTF. CDR3 nucleotides: TGTGCCAGCAGTTTATCACTGGCAGGGGGCGCCTATGGCTACACCTTC. J is TRBJ1-2 and V is TRBV27, with 8 bases lining up with TRBD1. J gave up 4 bases and V 0 bases, and 7 bases lay outside the gene matches. The V gene's germline CDR1 is MNHEY and CDR2 SMNVEV (reference sequence). The CDR3 totals 16 residues.